This is a list of T cell receptor beta chains from one sample in a study of T cells in Graves' hyperthyroidism and ophthalmopathy. One entry per CDR3 protein, called by TCRdb with MiXCR from the multiplex PCR reads. The sample has roughly 650,000 distinct CDR3 sequences, approximately 16% seen once. Sequenced input: blood. The receptors come from a woman in her forties with Graves' ophthalmopathy. Both conserved end residues are part of each CDR3. The D gene is left open where the match is weak. Clone size appears in some rows only: once, few, many, or a class for an expanded clone.

j_call v_call d_call clone_size cdr3_length cdr3_nt cdr3_aa
TRBJ1-1 TRBV6-2/TRBV6-3 TRBD1 many 15 TGTGCCAGCAGTTACCTCGACAGGGGGTCTACTGAAGCTTTCTTT CASSYLDRGSTEAFF
TRBJ1-1 TRBV20-1 NA NA 14 TGCAGTGCTAGAGATCATCGGGGTCTGGGTGAAGCTTTCTTT CSARDHRGLGEAFF
TRBJ1-2 TRBV30 NA NA 12 TGTGCCTGGAGCGACTGGGACTGGGACTACACCTTC CAWSDWDWDYTF
TRBJ1-5 TRBV27 NA few 14 TGTGCCAGCAGTCACCGAGGTAGCAATCAGCCCCAGCATTTT CASSHRGSNQPQHF
TRBJ1-5 TRBV19 TRBD1 NA 15 TGTGCCAGTAGTATAAATACAGGGGGCAATCAGCCCCAGCATTTT CASSINTGGNQPQHF
TRBJ2-2 TRBV7-9 TRBD2 few 16 TGTGCCAGCAGCCAAACTAGCGGGAGTGTCTCCGGGGAGCTGTTTTTT CASSQTSGSVSGELFF
TRBJ1-1 TRBV7-9 NA NA 15 TGTGCCAGCAGCCCCGACGGTCACAGGAGCACTGAAGCTTTCTTT CASSPDGHRSTEAFF
TRBJ2-1 TRBV7-9 NA few 17 TGTGCCAGCAGCTTAGTTGCCCAGACTCTCAGGCCGAATGAGCAGTTCTTC CASSLVAQTLRPNEQFF
TRBJ2-7 TRBV28 TRBD2 many 13 TGTGCCAGCAGTTTCCTAGCGGGCGGGGAGCAGTACTTC CASSFLAGGEQYF
TRBJ2-1 TRBV28 TRBD2 few 16 TGTGCCAGCAGCCCCGTAGCGGGAGGGCCGTCAGATGAGCAGTTCTTC CASSPVAGGPSDEQFF
TRBJ1-3 TRBV9 NA NA 15 TGTGCCAGCAGCGTAGGGACTGTTTTTGGAAACACCATATATTTT CASSVGTVFGNTIYF
TRBJ2-2 TRBV28 TRBD1 few 16 TGTGCCAGCAGTTTAGGCAGGGGGCCGTACACCGGGGAGCTGTTTTTT CASSLGRGPYTGELFF
TRBJ1-5 TRBV6-1 TRBD1 NA 15 TGTGCCAGCAGTGAAGGGACAGGGAAGGATCAGCCCCAGCATTTT CASSEGTGKDQPQHF
TRBJ2-7 TRBV6-1 TRBD2 many 15 TGTGCCAGCAGTGAAGCGACTAGCGGATCCTACGAGCAGTACTTC CASSEATSGSYEQYF
TRBJ2-3 TRBV11-2 NA many 14 TGTGCCAGCAGCTTAGACAGGGACACAGATACGCAGTATTTT CASSLDRDTDTQYF
TRBJ2-1 TRBV30 TRBD2 few 18 TGTGCCTGGAGTGTACTCCCCATAGCGGGAGGAATCTACAATGAGCAGTTCTTC CAWSVLPIAGGIYNEQFF
TRBJ1-1 TRBV6-1 NA few 15 TGTGCCAGCAGACCCCCCTTTGGGGGCGGGACTGAAGCTTTCTTT CASRPPFGGGTEAFF